Below, 6 T cell receptor beta chains from the same sample are listed, as sequenced in a study of post-analysis software for immune sequencing data (dated by TCRdb to between 2015 and 2017). Findings and caveats that apply to the study as a whole: A handful of TRBV segments, including TRBV5-6, TRBV5-1 and TRBV20-1, were significantly more frequent in patients than controls.

Antigens for these TCRs are unknown. Library generation was performed with PCR. Sequenced using an Illumina HiSeq 2500. Unique molecular identifiers were incorporated into TCR beta cDNA libraries to reduce PCR and sequencing biases. The public sequencing data were trimmed at Q25 with fastp and processed into clonotypes with MiXCR by TCRdb, which kept only in-frame beta chains. Entries are consolidated by CDR3 protein sequence, retaining the most common genes and DNA. Present in this sample are some 500,000 distinct CDR3 sequences, roughly 45% of which were seen just once. Jointly, the top ten make up about an eighth of the sample. The sample comprised blood. Receptor source: a girl aged 5-17 years with multiple sclerosis.

This clonotype was seen a few times. The chain has TRBV20-1 and TRBJ2-1; 9 bases are a match to TRBD2. From germline, CDR1 is DFQATT and CDR2 SNEGSKA (reference sequence). The CDR3 loop spans 18 amino acids. V dropped 3 bases and J dropped 8; count of bases not matched to a gene: 20. CDR3 sequence: CSASDIPLREGRGDEQFF. The DNA of the CDR3 is TGCAGTGCTAGTGACATTCCCCTGCGGGAGGGCCGAGGAGATGAGCAGTTCTTC.

This clonotype was seen a handful of times. The J gene is TRBJ2-7, the V gene TRBV28; 7 nucleotides match TRBD1. The CDR3 spans 12 residues. CDR1 and CDR2 from the germline V gene are MDHEN and SYDVKM. J gave up 7 bases and V 5 bases, and 5 bases lay outside the gene matches. CDR3 nucleotide sequence: TGTGCCAGCAGTGTACAGGGGTTTGAGCAGTACTTC. Translation gives CASSVQGFEQYF.

This clonotype has a handful of counts. The chain employs TRBV29-1 and TRBJ1-1; possible D gene TRBD1, 5 bases. Germline CDR1 is SQVTM and CDR2 is ANQGSEA. Trimming removed 1 base at V and 0 bases at J, with 6 bases between. The CDR3 loop spans 13 amino acids. DNA of the CDR3: TGCAGCGTTGAAGGGACACTGAACACTGAAGCTTTCTTT. This sequence encodes CSVEGTLNTEAFF. Looking up the rest from reference TRBV29-1 and TRBJ1-1 gives the full variable domain: SAVISQKPSRDICQRGTSLTIQCQVDSQVTMMFWYRQQPGQSLTLIATANQGSEATYESGFVIDKFPISRPNLTFSTLTVSNMSPEDSSIYLCSVEGTLNTEAFFGQGTRLTVV.

This clonotype was seen only a few times. J is TRBJ2-5 and V is TRBV20-1; 7 bases agree with TRBD2. The J call could be wrong; TRBJ2-7 is a better fit for the DNA end. CDR1 is DFQATT and CDR2 is SNEGSKA in the germline V gene (reference sequence). The length of the CDR3 is 14 residues. Here the CDR3 reads CSARKSGTLDEQYF. In DNA form, the CDR3 reads TGCAGTGCTAGAAAAAGCGGGACCCTAGACGAGCAGTACTTC.

This clonotype was counted a few times. V usage is TRBV29-1 and J usage is TRBJ2-1; no firm D call. CDR1 is SQVTM, CDR2 ANQGSEA, per germline. The CDR3 covers 8 residues. V lost 6 bases and J lost 12, with 6 bases in between. CDR3 nucleotide sequence: TGCAGCGTCCCGGGGCAGTTCTTC. It encodes CSVPGQFF.

The CDR3 DNA reads as TGCGCCAGCAGCCCCCAGGCGGGATACCGCCAAGAGACCCAGTACTTC. It codes for CASSPQAGYRQETQYF. The rearrangement uses TRBV5-1 and TRBJ2-5; TRBD2 might be the D (6 bases). Germline assignment: CDR1 SGHRS and CDR2 YFSETQ. V was shortened by 4 bases and J by 1 base, with 17 bases between the two germline ends. The CDR3 totals 16 residues. Looking up the rest from reference TRBV5-1 and TRBJ2-5 gives the full variable domain: KAGVTQTPRYLIKTRGQQVTLSCSPISGHRSVSWYQQTPGQGLQFLFEYFSETQRNKGNFPGRFSGRQFSNSRSEMNVSTLELGDSALYLCASSPQAGYRQETQYFGPGTRLLVL.